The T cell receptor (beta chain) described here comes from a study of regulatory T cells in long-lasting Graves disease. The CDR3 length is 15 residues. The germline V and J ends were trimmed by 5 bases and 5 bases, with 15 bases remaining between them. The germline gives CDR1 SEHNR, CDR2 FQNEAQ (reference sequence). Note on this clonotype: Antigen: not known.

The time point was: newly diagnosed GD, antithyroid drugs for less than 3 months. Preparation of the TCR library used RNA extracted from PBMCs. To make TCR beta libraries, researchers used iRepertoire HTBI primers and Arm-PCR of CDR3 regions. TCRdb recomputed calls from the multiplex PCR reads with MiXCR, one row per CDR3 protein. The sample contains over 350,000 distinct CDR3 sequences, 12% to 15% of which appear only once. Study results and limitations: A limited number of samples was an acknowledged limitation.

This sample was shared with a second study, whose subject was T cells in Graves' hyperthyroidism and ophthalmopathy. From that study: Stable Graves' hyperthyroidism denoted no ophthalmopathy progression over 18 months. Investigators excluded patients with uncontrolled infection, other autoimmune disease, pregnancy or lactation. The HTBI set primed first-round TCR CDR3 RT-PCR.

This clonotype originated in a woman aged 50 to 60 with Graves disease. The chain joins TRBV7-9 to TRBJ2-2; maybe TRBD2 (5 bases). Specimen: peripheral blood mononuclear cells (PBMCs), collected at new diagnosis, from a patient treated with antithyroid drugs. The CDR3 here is CASSKWESVTGELFF. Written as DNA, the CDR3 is TGTGCCAGCAGCAAATGGGAGTCGGTAACCGGGGAGCTGTTTTTT.